These T cell receptor beta chains were read from a single sample in a study of cytomegalovirus exposure and HLA in healthy donors. Here immunoSEQ multiplex PCR was the method, and the copy in TCRdb shows in-frame clones only, minus some. The sample has about 95,000 clones, roughly 71% seen once. The sequenced material came from PBMCs. The receptors stem from a woman between 40 and 55 years old in good health and CMV-seronegative. Each CDR3 is given with its conserved first and last residue. A D gene is named only where the DNA matches it firmly. Only some rows state a clone size, as once, few, many or a class for expanded clones.

TRBJ2-2	.	few	TRBV9	CASSASLGARTGELFF	TGTGCCAGCAGCGCAAGTTTGGGGGCGCGGACCGGGGAGCTGTTTTTT
TRBJ1-2	.	once	TRBV6-6	CASTIQTRGYGYTF	TGTGCCAGCACCATCCAAACCCGCGGGTATGGCTACACCTTC
TRBJ2-1	.	.	TRBV2	CASSDWANEQFF	TGTGCCAGCAGTGACTGGGCCAATGAGCAGTTCTTC
TRBJ2-7	.	.	TRBV18	CASSASSYEQYF	TGTGCCAGCTCAGCGAGCTCCTACGAGCAGTACTTC
TRBJ2-7	.	.	TRBV27	CARTLPGAAYEQYF	TGTGCCAGGACCCTCCCAGGGGCGGCCTACGAGCAGTACTTC
TRBJ1-2	.	.	TRBV11-2	CASSLVGARGYTF	TGTGCCAGCAGCTTAGTGGGGGCCCGGGGCTACACCTTC
TRBJ2-7	.	.	TRBV2	CASSRGSGVEQYF	TGTGCCAGCAGTAGAGGGTCGGGGGTCGAGCAGTACTTC
TRBJ2-7	.	.	TRBV5-1	CASSWVRSDEQYF	TGCGCCAGCAGTTGGGTCAGGTCCGACGAGCAGTACTTC
TRBJ1-4	.	few	TRBV7-2	CASSLGDRRYEKLFF	TGTGCCAGCAGCTTAGGCGACAGGAGATATGAAAAACTGTTTTTT
TRBJ2-7	TRBD1	.	TRBV5-1	CASSFGQGASYEQYF	TGCGCCAGCAGTTTTGGACAGGGGGCGTCCTACGAGCAGTACTTC
TRBJ2-1	.	.	TRBV7-2	CASRPGYNEQFF	TGTGCCAGCAGACCCGGCTACAATGAGCAGTTCTTC
TRBJ2-6	TRBD1	.	TRBV28	CASSFRGGFSGANVLTF	TGTGCCAGCAGTTTCCGAGGGGGCTTCTCTGGGGCCAACGTCCTGACTTTC
TRBJ2-1	TRBD2	.	TRBV5-1	CASKKFGGALNEQFF	TGCGCCAGCAAAAAGTTCGGGGGGGCTTTGAATGAGCAGTTCTTC
TRBJ1-5	TRBD1	.	TRBV5-1	CASSFTGTENQPQHF	TGCGCCAGCAGCTTCACGGGGACAGAGAATCAGCCCCAGCATTTT
TRBJ1-2	.	.	TRBV7-3	CASSSGGHGYTF	TGTGCCAGCAGCTCGGGAGGGCATGGCTACACCTTC
TRBJ1-5	TRBD1	.	TRBV15	CATSRTRKGRGVNQPQHF	TGTGCCACCAGCAGAACCCGGAAGGGCAGGGGGGTCAATCAGCCCCAGCATTTT
TRBJ1-1	TRBD1	.	TRBV10-3	CAISEDRGWRNTEAFF	TGTGCCATCAGTGAGGACAGGGGCTGGAGGAACACTGAAGCTTTCTTT